This T cell receptor beta chain stems from a study of shared clonotypes between healthy human individuals. General observations from the study: Compared with clonotypes that all four donors shared, non-shared clonotypes had lower generation probabilities. Rarefaction showed sorted-subset sequencing was incomplete despite large depth. Limitation of the genetic and exposure-history diversity represented came from the few donors.

This CDR3 has 13 residues. CDR1 is SGHRS, CDR2 YFSETQ, per germline. Deletions cut 0 bases from V and 5 bases from J, with 8 bases between. In the case of this clone: Its cognate antigen is unknown.

Libraries were prepared by immunoSEQ multiplex PCR; TCRdb keeps only in-frame clonotypes and omits some of them. The sample lists 2 million to 2.5 million clones, over 85% occurring once. The rearrangement links TRBV5-1 to TRBJ1-2, with D unclear. The sequence came from a man between 18 and 29 years old in good health. Some clones in this sample may be carry-over from other donors' samples. The sequencing sample was made of naive CD4+ T cells from PBMCs. Noted subset: CD45RA+ positively selected. The CDR3 loop is CASSLVQPYGYTF. CDR3 bases: TGCGCCAGCAGCTTGGTACAGCCGTATGGCTACACCTTC. The complete variable domain, with remaining parts taken from reference TRBV5-1 and TRBJ1-2, reads KAGVTQTPRYLIKTRGQQVTLSCSPISGHRSVSWYQQTPGQGLQFLFEYFSETQRNKGNFPGRFSGRQFSNSRSEMNVSTLELGDSALYLCASSLVQPYGYTFGSGTRLTVV.